This T cell receptor (beta chain) appears in the sequencing data of a study of blood T cell repertoires in COVID-19. In the original analysis: Cell counts per sample came from amplifying reference gene primers. Sequenced by immunoSEQ multiplex PCR; TCRdb stores in-frame clones only, minus some. The V and J calls and clone size are taken from that table; D and trimming were inferred from the DNA. The sample holds just over 250,000 clones; more than 85% are singletons and the top ten take 2.5% to 3%. A single count supports this clone. V dropped 0 bases and J dropped 6; count of bases not matched to a gene: 5. The CDR3 totals 14 residues. Germline CDR1 is SGDLS and CDR2 is YYNGEE.

Sequencing was performed on peripheral blood. The chain links TRBV9 to TRBJ2-7, with TRBD1 matching over 8 bases. The TCR comes from a person under 35 with COVID-19, enrolled during active disease. CDR3 protein: CASSVAGQGPEQYF. DNA for the CDR3: TGTGCCAGCAGCGTAGCAGGACAGGGTCCCGAGCAGTACTTC.